Below, one T cell receptor (beta chain) is given with its context. This CDR3 spans 14 amino acids. Trimming took 2 bases from V and 2 from J, leaving 10 bases between them. Germline-derived CDR1 and CDR2 are MGHDK and SYGVNS. Negative isolation yielded the CD8+ and CD4+ T cells, while FACS enriched the TEMRA cells. This specimen belongs to a study of CD8 T cells in Susac syndrome. RNA, at roughly 0.5 to 1 ug, was reverse transcribed with random hexamers. It was immunoSEQ multiplex PCR that amplified TCR beta CDR3 across 54 Vbeta and 13 Jbeta. Each CDR3 protein is one row after TCRdb ran MiXCR on the immunoSEQ multiplex PCR reads. Seen here are some 140,000 distinct CDR3 sequences, around 91% observed once, and the top ten hold around 0.24%.

This TCR was sampled from a human donor with multiple sclerosis. Sequencing was carried out using CD8+ T cells from PBMCs. The chain has TRBV25-1 and TRBJ2-7, with D perhaps matching TRBD1 (5 bases). The CDR3 DNA is TGTGCCAGCAGTGAACTACAGGTGGCCTACGAGCAGTACTTC. Translated, it gives CASSELQVAYEQYF.